The 18 T cell receptor beta chains below all came from one sample that was sequenced in a study of blood T cell repertoires in COVID-19. The method was immunoSEQ multiplex PCR; TCRdb's version includes in-frame clones alone and lacks a portion of them. The sample comprises about 160,000 clones, approximately 81% of which are singletons, and approximately 3% rests with the top ten. The source material was peripheral blood. The source of these receptors is a human donor with acute or convalescent COVID-19. The donor label of this sample is uncertain.

To note about this clone: The same CDR3 also results from other DNA sequences found in this sample. The chain recombines TRBV11-3 with TRBJ2-1; 8 positions agree with TRBD1. This CDR3 region has 15 residues. J lost 4 bases, V lost 1 base, and 3 bases had no gene match. Germline values: CDR1 SGHNT, CDR2 YENEEA. This chain's CDR3 is CASSLGTGGYNEQFF. In DNA, the CDR3 is TGTGCCAGCAGCTTAGGCACAGGGGGGTACAATGAGCAGTTCTTC.

A note on this clone: Mismatch with germline at one junction end may stem from a read error. This chain connects TRBV11-2 to TRBJ2-2; 7 bases align to TRBD1. The CDR3 has 17 amino acids. Germline loops: CDR1 SGHAT, CDR2 FQNNGV. This CDR3 is CASSLPDRAQNTRELFF. The CDR3 DNA follows: TGTGCCAGCAGCTTACCCGACAGGGCACAGAACACCAGGGAGCTGTTTTTT.

CDR3 in DNA: TGTGCCAGCAGCGTAGAGACTGGGACAGGGAGTCCCAATCAGCCCCAGCATTTT. Encoded protein: CASSVETGTGSPNQPQHF. The rearrangement joins TRBV9 to TRBJ1-5, with 9 positions matching TRBD1. Losses at the gene ends were 0 bases for V and 3 bases for J; bases not matched to a gene: 10. The CDR3 has 18 amino acids. The germline V gene has CDR1 SGDLS and CDR2 YYNGEE.

The chain employs TRBV6-1 and TRBJ2-1; 7 positions agree with TRBD1. The germline V gene encodes CDR1 MNHNS and CDR2 SASEGT. There are 15 residues in the CDR3. The J segment lost 4 bases and the V segment lost 3 bases, leaving 6 bases of the junction unmatched. The CDR3 nucleotides read TGTGCCAGCAGTGACCGGGACAGAAATTACAATGAGCAGTTCTTC. It encodes CASSDRDRNYNEQFF.

The CDR3 DNA follows: TGTGCCAGCAGCTTAGCCCAAGGGGGAGATACGCAGTATTTT. This sequence encodes CASSLAQGGDTQYF. The rearrangement links TRBV7-2 to TRBJ2-3; D perhaps matches TRBD1 (6 bases). Trimming pared 0 bases from V and 5 bases from J, leaving 9 bases between. CDR3 length: 14 amino acids. Germline V gives CDR1 SGHTA, CDR2 FQGNSA.

The chain uses TRBV7-9 and TRBJ2-2, with TRBD2 as a possible D gene (6 bases). Deletions cut 7 bases from V and 4 bases from J, with 16 bases between. Looked up from germline, CDR1 is SEHNR and CDR2 is FQNEAQ (reference sequence). This CDR3 has 15 amino acids. This CDR3 reads CASKYIAVATGELFF. The CDR3 DNA reads as TGTGCCAGCAAATATATAGCGGTGGCCACCGGGGAGCTGTTTTTT.

The chain links TRBV7-2 to TRBJ2-4; D uncertain. Germline lookup yields CDR1 SGHTA and CDR2 FQGNSA. This CDR3 has 15 amino acids. The V end lost 5 bases, the J end lost 3 bases, and 14 bases lay between the germline ends. The CDR3 spells CASSLLLVGKNIQYF. The CDR3 nucleotides read TGTGCCAGCAGCCTCTTGCTTGTCGGCAAAAACATTCAGTACTTC.

This clone was seen a handful of times. The chain has TRBV19 and TRBJ1-6, with D possibly TRBD1 on 5 matching bases. Deletions cut 8 bases from V and 7 bases from J, with 15 bases between. Germline CDR1 LNHDA, CDR2 SQIVND (reference sequence). The CDR3 runs to 14 residues. CDR3 in DNA: TGTGCCAGTTCCACCTGGGGGAGGAATTCACCCCTCCACTTT. Translated, it gives CASSTWGRNSPLHF.

The CDR3 coding sequence is TGCGCCAGCAGCACGACAGAAACTGCCGCGGGCTACACCTTC. Its protein is CASSTTETAAGYTF. This chain links TRBV5-1 with TRBJ1-2, with D tentatively TRBD1 (5 bases). This CDR3 contains 14 residues. Germline CDR1 reads SGHRS; CDR2 reads YFSETQ. The V end was cut by 4 bases, the J end by 8 bases, with 18 bases between.

The J gene is TRBJ2-1, the V gene TRBV5-1, with D tentatively TRBD1 (6 bases). Trimming cost V 0 bases and J 8 bases, with 12 bases left between them. CDR1 SGHRS and CDR2 YFSETQ come from the germline V gene. The CDR3 spans 14 residues. The CDR3: CASSLAGTSHEQFF. CDR3 coding DNA: TGCGCCAGCAGCTTGGCCGGGACATCCCATGAGCAGTTCTTC.

The chain recombines TRBV5-5 with TRBJ1-2, with a possible D match to TRBD1 (6 bases). The CDR3 covers 15 residues. Germline CDR1 is SGHKS and CDR2 is YYEKEE (reference sequence). The germline V and J ends were trimmed by 6 bases and 0 bases, with 15 bases remaining between them. Here the CDR3 reads CASTPGGASNYGYTF. CDR3 coding DNA: TGTGCCAGCACCCCGGGGGGGGCTTCTAACTATGGCTACACCTTC.

The V call is TRBV24-1, the J call TRBJ2-3; D is undetermined. Germline CDR1 reads KGHDR; CDR2 reads SFDVKD. Trimming removed 5 bases from V and 6 bases from J, with 11 bases in between. The CDR3 sequence is 13 residues long. CDR3 DNA sequence: TGTGCCACCAGTGCCAATTCAGGTGATACGCAGTATTTT. Translation: CATSANSGDTQYF.

V gene TRBV6-5 combines with J gene TRBJ1-1; D is ambiguous. The V end was cut by 1 base, the J end by 0 bases, with 6 bases between. Per germline, CDR1 MNHEY and CDR2 SVGAGI. The CDR3 has 14 amino acids. The CDR3 spells CASSYLNMNTEAFF. The CDR3 bases are TGTGCCAGCAGTTACTTGAACATGAACACTGAAGCTTTCTTT.

This chain links TRBV21-1 with TRBJ2-3; TRBD1 is the table's D call and was not checked against the DNA. TRBV21-1 represents a pseudogene. The CDR3 runs to 16 residues. The chain's CDR3 is CASSKEGVGVTDTQYF. The CDR3 DNA reads as TGTGCCAGCAGCAAAGAGGGGGTAGGGGTCACAGATACGCAGTATTTT.

This clone appeared a single time. This chain links TRBV2 with TRBJ1-2, with D uncertain. Looked up from germline, CDR1 is SNHLY and CDR2 is FYNNEI. V lost 7 bases to trimming and J lost 4 bases, with 16 bases between them. There are 14 residues in the CDR3. CDR3 protein: CASTKESGSYGYTF. CDR3 bases: TGTGCCAGCACGAAAGAGTCGGGAAGCTATGGCTACACCTTC.

The chain carries TRBV28 and TRBJ1-2; D is ambiguous. V shed 4 bases and J shed 1 base, with 13 bases lying between them. CDR3 length: 15 residues. The germline V gene encodes CDR1 MDHEN and CDR2 SYDVKM. This CDR3 reads CASSSGFILNYGYTF. The CDR3 region has the DNA TGTGCCAGCAGTTCAGGATTCATCCTTAACTATGGCTACACCTTC.

The chain couples TRBV6-6 to TRBJ2-2; 8 bases are a match to TRBD2. The CDR3 has 14 amino acids. The trim removed 6 bases at V and 2 bases at J, leaving 2 bases unmatched. The germline CDR1 and CDR2 sequences are MNHNY and SVGAGI (reference sequence). Here the CDR3 reads CASRVAGNTGELFF. The DNA of the CDR3 is TGTGCCAGCAGGGTAGCGGGAAACACCGGGGAGCTGTTTTTT.

The chain employs TRBV6-6 and TRBJ2-2; 10 bases line up with TRBD2. Germline values: CDR1 MNHNY, CDR2 SVGAGI (reference sequence). The trim removed 6 bases at V and 3 bases at J, leaving 4 bases unmatched. The CDR3 is made up of 15 amino acids. The CDR3 loop is CASRTSGLDTGELFF. In nucleotides, the CDR3 is TGTGCCAGCAGGACTAGCGGGTTGGACACCGGGGAGCTGTTTTTT.